A single sample is the source of the 14 T cell receptor beta chains below, sequenced in a study of blood T cell repertoires in COVID-19. TCRdb's table, derived via immunoSEQ multiplex PCR, lists solely in-frame clones and lacks some. In the table there are 110,000 to 150,000 clones, 70% to 85% of which are singletons. Material: PBMCs or T cells enriched from blood (not recorded which). These receptors came from a man aged 45 to 65 who had recovered from COVID-19.

The genes are TRBV4-1 and TRBJ1-1; TRBD1 aligns across 8 bases. The CDR3 has 15 amino acids. Trimming took 4 bases from V and 3 from J; bases not matched to a gene: 7. Germline V gene sequence: CDR1 MGHRA, CDR2 YSYEKL. CDR3 sequence (DNA): TGCGCCAGCAGCCCCACGACAGGGGCTTACACTGAAGCTTTCTTT. Translation gives CASSPTTGAYTEAFF.

The chain combines TRBV19 with TRBJ2-7; 7 bases align to TRBD1. V trimming: 3 bases; J trimming: 0 bases; junction bases outside the gene matches: 8. The CDR3 spans 16 residues. CDR1 and CDR2 from the germline V gene are LNHDA and SQIVND (reference sequence). CDR3 amino acids: CASSIVGTASSYEQYF. The DNA of the CDR3 is TGTGCCAGTAGTATCGTCGGGACAGCCAGCTCCTACGAGCAGTACTTC.

The gene calls are TRBV9 and TRBJ1-4; D remains unclear. This CDR3 is 16 amino acids long. The V gene's germline CDR1 is SGDLS and CDR2 YYNGEE. The V end was cut by 0 bases, the J end by 0 bases, with 9 bases between. The CDR3 DNA reads TGTGCCAGCAGCGTAGGCGGCGCAGCAACTAATGAAAAACTGTTTTTT. This gives the protein CASSVGGAATNEKLFF.

The rearrangement links TRBV9 to TRBJ2-5; D is possibly TRBD2 (5 bases). The V end was cut by 0 bases, the J end by 5 bases, with 14 bases between. This CDR3 contains 15 residues. Germline loops: CDR1 SGDLS, CDR2 YYNGEE. The CDR3: CASSVAPRASETQYF. The CDR3 DNA is TGTGCCAGCAGCGTAGCACCGCGGGCGAGCGAGACCCAGTACTTC.

J is TRBJ2-2 and V is TRBV5-1; D may be TRBD1 (6 bases). Between the trimmed V and J ends, which lost 3 bases and 1 base, there was a span of 7 bases. The CDR3 has 14 residues. Germline V gene sequence: CDR1 SGHRS, CDR2 YFSETQ. CDR3 loop: CASSWGQNTGELFF. The CDR3 coding sequence is TGCGCCAGCAGCTGGGGACAGAACACCGGGGAGCTGTTTTTT.

The chain couples TRBV19 to TRBJ2-3, with 9 bases aligning to TRBD2. The germline gives CDR1 LNHDA, CDR2 SQIVND (reference sequence). V lost 5 bases to trimming and J lost 4 bases; unmatched junction nucleotides: 13. The CDR3 sequence is 17 residues long. The CDR3 reads CASSSRAGSGGADTQYF. In DNA form, the CDR3 reads TGTGCCAGTAGTTCCCGGGCTGGTAGCGGGGGAGCAGATACGCAGTATTTT.

The chain uses TRBV29-1 and TRBJ2-7, with 11 positions matching TRBD1. J gave up 4 bases and V 4 bases, and 3 bases lay outside the gene matches. CDR3 length: 13 amino acids. Germline-derived CDR1 and CDR2 are SQVTM and ANQGSEA. CDR3 sequence (DNA): TGCAGCGTTGGGACAGGGGGCGCGTACGAGCAGTACTTC. This codes for CSVGTGGAYEQYF.

The V call is TRBV28, the J call TRBJ1-1, with 10 positions matching TRBD1. The CDR3 has 15 amino acids. Germline V gene lookup returns CDR1 MDHEN and CDR2 SYDVKM. Unmatched junction bases numbered 9, after V lost 6 bases and J lost 5 bases. The CDR3 nucleotides are TGTGCCAGCAGATGGGGGACAGGGGTTAAGACTGAAGCTTTCTTT. Encoded protein: CASRWGTGVKTEAFF. The variable domain in full, with the rest retrieved from reference TRBV28 and TRBJ1-1, is DVKVTQSSRYLVKRTGEKVFLECVQDMDHENMFWYRQDPGLGLRLIYFSYDVKMKEKGDIPEGYSVSREKKERFSLILESASTNQTSMYLCASRWGTGVKTEAFFGQGTRLTVV.

The V and J genes are TRBV6-1 and TRBJ2-3; unclear D gene. The germline V gene has CDR1 MNHNS and CDR2 SASEGT. This CDR3 spans 15 amino acids. V lost 2 bases and J lost 6, with 15 bases in between. The CDR3 DNA is TGTGCCAGCAGTGAATTTCGAGCTCCACGCGATACGCAGTATTTT. Encoded protein: CASSEFRAPRDTQYF.

V usage is TRBV11-1 and J usage is TRBJ2-5; 7 bases fit TRBD2. V shed 3 bases, J shed 5 bases, and the junction held 3 bases outside the gene matches. The CDR3 has 13 amino acids. CDR1 SGHAT and CDR2 FQDESV come from the germline V gene (reference sequence). The CDR3 reads CASSLGRGETQYF. For the CDR3, the DNA is TGTGCCAGCAGCTTGGGGCGGGGGGAGACCCAGTACTTC.

The chain couples TRBV19 to TRBJ2-3; 8 bases match TRBD2. Trimming cost V 7 bases and J 0 bases; bases outside gene matches: 6. From germline, CDR1 is LNHDA and CDR2 SQIVND (reference sequence). The CDR3 sequence is 15 residues long. Written as DNA, the CDR3 is TGTGCCAGTACGCCGAGCGGGGGAAGCACAGATACGCAGTATTTT. Protein: CASTPSGGSTDTQYF. Filled out from reference TRBV19 and TRBJ2-3, the complete variable domain reads DGGITQSPKYLFRKEGQNVTLSCEQNLNHDAMYWYRQDPGQGLRLIYYSQIVNDFQKGDIAEGYSVSREKKESFPLTVTSAQKNPTAFYLCASTPSGGSTDTQYFGPGTRLTVL.

This clone was counted a few times. This rearrangement joins TRBV16 to TRBJ1-1, with a weak D call TRBD1 (5 bases). Germline V gives CDR1 KGHSY, CDR2 FQNENV. Deletions cut 0 bases from V and 5 bases from J, with 7 bases between. This CDR3 is built from 13 residues. DNA of the CDR3: TGTGCCAGCAGCCAATCCAGACAGACTGAAGCTTTCTTT. Its translation: CASSQSRQTEAFF.

This rearrangement joins TRBV28 to TRBJ1-5; 7 bases align to TRBD1. The CDR3 sequence is 14 residues long. V lost 6 bases and J lost 8; bases outside the gene matches: 10. Germline loops: CDR1 MDHEN, CDR2 SYDVKM. The CDR3 coding sequence is TGTGCCAGCAGGCCCTCGGGACAGCCTGAGCCCCAGCATTTT. This encodes CASRPSGQPEPQHF.

This chain's CDR3 is CASSPKGDGNGYTF. As DNA, the CDR3 is TGTGCCAGCAGCCCAAAGGGGGATGGTAATGGCTACACCTTC. The rearrangement joins TRBV7-9 to TRBJ1-2; a weak D match, TRBD1 (6 bases). Germline CDR1 SEHNR, CDR2 FQNEAQ (reference sequence). The CDR3 sequence is 14 residues long. V lost 5 bases and J lost 6, with 16 bases in between.